Detailed here is one T cell receptor (beta chain). This record belongs to a study of blood T cell repertoires in COVID-19. The method was immunoSEQ multiplex PCR; TCRdb's version includes in-frame clones alone and lacks a portion of them. The sample includes about 220,000 clones, around 83% seen only once; the top ten take 2.9%. The CDR3 runs to 13 residues. Germline CDR1 reads SGHRS; CDR2 reads YFSETQ. With 4 bases clipped from V and 4 bases from J, the junction kept 4 bases outside the gene matches. This chain links TRBV5-1 with TRBJ1-1, with 7 bases fitting TRBD1. This receptor was obtained from a middle-aged man who had recovered from COVID-19. The sample comprised peripheral blood. The CDR3 nucleotides are TGCGCCAGCAGCAAACAGGGGCTCACTGAAGCTTTCTTT. This translates into CASSKQGLTEAFF.